The T cell receptor (beta chain) described here comes from a study of chemoradiotherapy in HPV16-positive cancers. Germline V gives CDR1 SNHLY, CDR2 FYNNEI. The trim removed 6 bases at V and 1 base at J, leaving 7 bases unmatched. The CDR3 runs to 15 residues. The protocol was immunoSEQ multiplex PCR, while the TCRdb copy is restricted to in-frame clones and leaves out a portion. The table shows some 31,000 clones, with around 93% occurring only once. A word on this clone: Its antigen remains unidentified.

Overall study findings and caveats: Functional assays defining HPV-specific T cells used only a couple of HPV16-positive patients.

The sequencing used blood, collected from a patient who underwent chemoradiotherapy. The TCR was taken from a human donor with HPV-associated anogenital cancer. The rearrangement joins TRBV2 to TRBJ1-1, with 8 nucleotides matching TRBD1. As DNA, the CDR3 is TGTGCCAGCAGAGGGAGACAGGGGCCGAACACTGAAGCTTTCTTT. It translates to CASRGRQGPNTEAFF.